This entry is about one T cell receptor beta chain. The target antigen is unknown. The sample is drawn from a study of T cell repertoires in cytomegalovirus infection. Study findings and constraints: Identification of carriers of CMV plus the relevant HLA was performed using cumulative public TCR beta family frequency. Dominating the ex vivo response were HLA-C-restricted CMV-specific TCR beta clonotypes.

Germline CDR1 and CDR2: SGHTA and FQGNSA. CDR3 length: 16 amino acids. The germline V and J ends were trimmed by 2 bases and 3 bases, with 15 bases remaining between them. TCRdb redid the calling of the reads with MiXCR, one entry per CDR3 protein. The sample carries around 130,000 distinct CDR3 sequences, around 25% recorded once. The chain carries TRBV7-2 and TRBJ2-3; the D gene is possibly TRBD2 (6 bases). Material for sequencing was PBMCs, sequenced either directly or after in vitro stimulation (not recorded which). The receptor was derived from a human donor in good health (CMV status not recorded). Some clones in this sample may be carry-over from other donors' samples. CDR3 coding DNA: TGTGCCAGCAGCTTAATGGCGGGACCCGGGACAGATACGCAGTATTTT. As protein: CASSLMAGPGTDTQYF. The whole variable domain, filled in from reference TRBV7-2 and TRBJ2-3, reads GAGVSQSPSNKVTEKGKDVELRCDPISGHTALYWYRQSLGQGLEFLIYFQGNSAPDKSGLPSDRFSAERTGGSVSTLTIQRTQQEDSAVYLCASSLMAGPGTDTQYFGPGTRLTVL.